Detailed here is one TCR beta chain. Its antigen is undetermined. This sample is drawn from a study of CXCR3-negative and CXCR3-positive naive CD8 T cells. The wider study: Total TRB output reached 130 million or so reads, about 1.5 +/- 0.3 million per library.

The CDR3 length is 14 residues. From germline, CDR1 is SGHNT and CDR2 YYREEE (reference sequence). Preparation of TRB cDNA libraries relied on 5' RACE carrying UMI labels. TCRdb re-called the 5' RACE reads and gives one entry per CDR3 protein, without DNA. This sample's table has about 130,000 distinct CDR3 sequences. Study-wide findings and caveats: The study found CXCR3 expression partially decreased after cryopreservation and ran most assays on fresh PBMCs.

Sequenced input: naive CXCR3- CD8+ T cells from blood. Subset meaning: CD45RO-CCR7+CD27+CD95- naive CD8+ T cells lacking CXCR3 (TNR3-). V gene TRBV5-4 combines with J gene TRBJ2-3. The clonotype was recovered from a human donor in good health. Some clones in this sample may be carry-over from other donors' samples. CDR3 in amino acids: CASSLYGFTDTQYF. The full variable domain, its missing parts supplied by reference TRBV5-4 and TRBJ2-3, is ETGVTQSPTHLIKTRGQQVTLRCSSQSGHNTVSWYQQALGQGPQFIFQYYREEENGRGNFPPRFSGLQFPNYSSELNVNALELDDSALYLCASSLYGFTDTQYFGPGTRLTVL.